The T cell receptor beta chain under discussion was sequenced for a study of technical replicates of blood from a few donors. Here immunoSEQ multiplex PCR was the method, and the copy in TCRdb shows in-frame clones only, minus some. The table includes approximately 15,000 clones, around 83% detected once. The CDR3 consists of 15 residues. Per the germline V gene, CDR1 is SGHRS and CDR2 is YFSETQ. The V gene end was trimmed by 6 bases and the J gene end by 0 bases; junction bases not matched to a gene: 5. The chain is built from TRBV5-1 and TRBJ2-1; 8 bases agree with TRBD2. The TCR was taken from a human donor in good health. The sequenced sample was PBMCs. The CDR3 loop reads CASTLTSGSYNEQFF. The DNA for the CDR3 is TGCGCCAGCACACTAACTAGCGGCTCCTACAATGAGCAGTTCTTC.